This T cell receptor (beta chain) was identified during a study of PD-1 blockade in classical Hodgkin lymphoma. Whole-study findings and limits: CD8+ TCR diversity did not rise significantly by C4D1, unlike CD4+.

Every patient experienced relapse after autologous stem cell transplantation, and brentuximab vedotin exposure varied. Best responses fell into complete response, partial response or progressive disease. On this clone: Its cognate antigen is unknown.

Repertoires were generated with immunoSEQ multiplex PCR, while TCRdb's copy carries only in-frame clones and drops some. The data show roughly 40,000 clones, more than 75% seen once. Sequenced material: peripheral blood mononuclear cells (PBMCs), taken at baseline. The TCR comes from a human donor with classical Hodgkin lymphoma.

This CDR3 reads CASSLTTSWSEQYF. DNA of the CDR3: TGTGCCAGCTCACTAACCACTAGCTGGAGCGAGCAGTACTTC. This chain links TRBV18 with TRBJ2-7; TRBD2 is a possible D gene (6 bases). The CDR3 extends over 14 amino acids. Trimming took 4 bases from V and 6 from J, leaving 16 bases between them. Per germline, CDR1 KGHSH and CDR2 LQKENI.